This T cell receptor (beta chain) was recorded in a study of cytomegalovirus exposure and HLA in healthy donors. The CDR3 has 15 amino acids. CDR1 LNHDA and CDR2 SQIVND come from the germline V gene (reference sequence). V lost 7 bases and J 0 bases, leaving 15 bases between the germline ends. Primers included in the PCR were 60 Vbeta and 13 Jbeta primers. The table came from immunoSEQ multiplex PCR; TCRdb's copy has only in-frame clones and leaves some out. The sample lists some 99,000 clones, roughly three quarters occurring once. The sequence derives from a woman in her forties or fifties in good health and CMV-seropositive. The V and J genes are TRBV19 and TRBJ1-1, with D tentatively TRBD1 (6 bases). The source material was PBMCs. CDR3 DNA: TGTGCCAGTATAGGGAGGGGGGGTATGAACACTGAAGCTTTCTTT. Its protein product is CASIGRGGMNTEAFF. The full variable domain, completed using reference TRBV19 and TRBJ1-1, is DGGITQSPKYLFRKEGQNVTLSCEQNLNHDAMYWYRQDPGQGLRLIYYSQIVNDFQKGDIAEGYSVSREKKESFPLTVTSAQKNPTAFYLCASIGRGGMNTEAFFGQGTRLTVV.